This passage covers 4 T cell receptor beta chains from one sample sequenced in a study of OX40 agonist ivuxolimab in advanced cancers. Clones were sequenced by immunoSEQ multiplex PCR, and TCRdb holds only the in-frame ones, with some missing. The sample comprises 65,000 to 95,000 clones, around 86% of which are singletons, and under 7.5% rests with the top ten. The material sequenced was CD4+ or CD8+ T cells sorted from blood, taken in a trial of the OX40 agonist ivuxolimab. These receptor sequences come from an adult with an advanced solid tumor such as melanoma, head and neck, liver or kidney cancer.

The genes are TRBV19 and TRBJ1-2, with 7 bases identical to TRBD1. The CDR3 is 14 amino acids. CDR1 is LNHDA, CDR2 SQIVND, per germline (reference sequence). The J segment lost 4 bases and the V segment lost 3 bases, leaving 5 bases of the junction unmatched. The CDR3 is CASSILQGTYGYTF. The CDR3 DNA sequence: TGTGCCAGTAGTATTCTACAGGGGACCTATGGCTACACCTTC. The full variable domain, its missing parts supplied by reference TRBV19 and TRBJ1-2, is DGGITQSPKYLFRKEGQNVTLSCEQNLNHDAMYWYRQDPGQGLRLIYYSQIVNDFQKGDIAEGYSVSREKKESFPLTVTSAQKNPTAFYLCASSILQGTYGYTFGSGTRLTVV.

In this sample, this clone turned up a few times. This chain links TRBV19 with TRBJ1-3; TRBD1 might be the D (5 bases). The V end was cut by 6 bases, the J end by 0 bases, with 18 bases between. Germline V gene lookup returns CDR1 LNHDA and CDR2 SQIVND (reference sequence). The CDR3 extends over 17 amino acids. The CDR3 DNA reads as TGTGCCAGTAGAGAGCTTCAGGGACGGGGCTCTGGAAACACCATATATTTT. Protein sequence: CASRELQGRGSGNTIYF.

The rearrangement uses TRBV5-1 and TRBJ2-1, with 10 bases aligning to TRBD2. Germline V CDR1 and CDR2: SGHRS, YFSETQ. There are 18 residues in the CDR3. V gave up 1 base and J gave up 7 bases; unmatched junction bases: 14. As DNA, the CDR3 is TGCGCCAGCAGCTTGAACCCAGCGGGGGGGCAGTTTGGGAATGAGCAGTTCTTC. Its protein product is CASSLNPAGGQFGNEQFF.

This clone was seen only once. The chain employs TRBV18 and TRBJ1-4, with a possible D match to TRBD1 (5 bases). V was shortened by 2 bases and J by 0 bases, with 19 bases between the two germline ends. Per the germline V gene, CDR1 is KGHSH and CDR2 is LQKENI. The CDR3 is 19 residues long. This CDR3 is CASSPTRGRETATNEKLFF. CDR3 nucleotide sequence: TGTGCCAGCTCACCAACAAGGGGTAGGGAGACTGCAACTAATGAAAAACTGTTTTTT.